The 32 T cell receptor beta chains listed next were all sequenced from one sample in a study of blood T cells in healthy people across ages. Through a sample-barcoded 5' primer and a J-beta primer mix, a second PCR was run for roughly 6 to 11 cycles. Each CDR3 protein is one row after TCRdb ran MiXCR on the 5' RACE reads. The sample lists roughly 860,000 distinct CDR3 sequences, about 62% occurring once. The sequencing sample was made of blood. The receptors stem from a man aged 25-40 years in good health.

The chain combines TRBV3-1 with TRBJ1-2; D uncertain. Germline CDR1 LGHDT, CDR2 YNNKEL (reference sequence). The CDR3 contains 15 residues. Trimming left V 1 base short and J 6 bases short, with 15 bases between. The CDR3 sequence is CASSQGPQASHGYTF. The CDR3 DNA follows: TGTGCCAGCAGCCAAGGGCCTCAGGCGTCGCATGGCTACACCTTC.

This clonotype was seen more than once but under ten times. This sequence joins TRBV4-1 and TRBJ2-7; D tentatively fits TRBD1 or TRBD2 (5 bases each). The CDR3 is made up of 15 amino acids. V lost 4 bases, J lost 0 bases, and 13 bases lay in between. The germline gives CDR1 MGHRA, CDR2 YSYEKL. The CDR3 reads CASSPRGETSYEQYF. DNA for the CDR3: TGCGCCAGCAGCCCCCGGGGCGAAACCTCCTACGAGCAGTACTTC.

The rearrangement links TRBV3-1 to TRBJ2-3; the match to TRBD1 covers 7 bases. CDR3 size: 15 residues. Germline V gives CDR1 LGHDT, CDR2 YNNKEL (reference sequence). V was pared by 0 bases and J by 5 bases, with 5 bases of the junction left unmatched. As DNA, the CDR3 is TGTGCCAGCAGCCAAGACCGGGACAGCGGAGATACGCAGTATTTT. Amino acids: CASSQDRDSGDTQYF.

The chain joins TRBV2 to TRBJ1-1; D perhaps matches TRBD1 (6 bases). Germline CDR1 reads SNHLY; CDR2 reads FYNNEI. The length of the CDR3 is 13 residues. The V gene lost 7 bases and the J gene lost 12 bases, with 21 bases spanning the gap. The CDR3 loop reads CASTRRSGDITFF. The CDR3 DNA reads TGTGCCAGCACCCGTAGGTCAGGGGATATAACTTTCTTT.

Concerning this clonotype itself: The junction differs from germline at one of its ends, possibly a read error. The chain employs TRBV7-9 and TRBJ2-1; D is ambiguous. The germline gives CDR1 SEHNR, CDR2 FQNEAQ (reference sequence). CDR3 size: 12 residues. CDR3 sequence reads: CASSLAALEPFF. Here the CDR3 DNA reads TGTGCCAGCAGCTTAGCGGCCTTAGAGCCGTTCTTC.

This clonotype was seen only once. A read error may be the cause here, since a much bigger clone is one base away. This sequence joins TRBV7-2 and TRBJ2-3; maybe TRBD2 (5 bases). V lost 2 bases, J lost 5 bases, and 11 bases lay in between. Germline-derived CDR1 and CDR2 are SGHTA and FQGNSA. The CDR3 consists of 14 residues. The DNA of the CDR3 is TGTGCCAGCAGCTTAATGGGGAGCGTAGATACGCAGTATTTT. This gives the protein CASSLMGSVDTQYF.

This rearrangement joins TRBV11-2 to TRBJ2-1, with 7 bases identical to TRBD1. The CDR3 covers 16 residues. V lost 4 bases, J lost 7 bases, and 13 bases stayed unmatched. Germline CDR1 SGHAT, CDR2 FQNNGV. CDR3 amino acids: CASSYRQGPGLNEQFF. The CDR3 DNA reads TGTGCCAGCAGCTACAGACAGGGCCCTGGGTTGAATGAGCAGTTCTTC.

Notes on this clonotype: Being one base from a much bigger clone, this may be a read error. The CDR3 sequence: CANSLTGAAGNEQFF. DNA of the CDR3: TGTGCCAACAGTTTGACAGGGGCAGCGGGCAATGAGCAGTTCTTC. The V and J genes are TRBV7-9 and TRBJ2-1; TRBD1 agrees at 8 bases. Germline trimming cut 10 bases from V and 6 bases from J; bases unmatched to any gene: 14. The CDR3 consists of 15 residues. Germline CDR1 reads SEHNR; CDR2 reads FQNEAQ (reference sequence).

The J gene is TRBJ2-1, the V gene TRBV9; D perhaps matches TRBD1 (6 bases). The germline V gene has CDR1 SGDLS and CDR2 YYNGEE. The V end was cut by 3 bases, the J end by 4 bases, with 17 bases between. CDR3 length equals 16 residues. This CDR3 is CASSDRQAQGYNEQFF. DNA of the CDR3: TGTGCCAGCAGCGACCGACAGGCTCAAGGGTACAATGAGCAGTTCTTC.

CDR3 protein: CASSFPNGVEQFF. The CDR3 bases are TGTGCCAGCAGTTTTCCAAATGGGGTCGAGCAGTTCTTC. The rearrangement uses TRBV27 and TRBJ2-1; no clear D. Trimming took off 3 bases at V and 10 bases at J, with 13 bases between the two ends. This CDR3 comprises 13 residues. Germline V gives CDR1 MNHEY, CDR2 SMNVEV (reference sequence).

The rearrangement links TRBV18 to TRBJ2-3; tentatively, D is TRBD1 or TRBD2 (6 bases each). In germline, CDR1 is KGHSH, CDR2 LQKENI. CDR3 size: 15 residues. The ends were cut back, 3 bases at V and 3 bases at J, with 13 bases in the middle. This CDR3 reads CASSPSRGGTDTQYF. CDR3 in DNA: TGTGCCAGCTCACCCTCCAGGGGAGGTACAGATACGCAGTATTTT.

The CDR3 nucleotides read TGTGCCAGCAGTGACCTAGTGGGGTTCGACTATGGCTACACCTTC. Its protein product is CASSDLVGFDYGYTF. The rearrangement joins TRBV6-1 to TRBJ1-2, with D unclear. Germline V lookup: CDR1 MNHNS, CDR2 SASEGT. The CDR3 spans 15 residues. The V end was cut by 3 bases, the J end by 3 bases, with 14 bases between.

The chain combines TRBV2 with TRBJ1-1, with D possibly being TRBD1 (6 bases). The CDR3 runs 12 residues. Per the germline V gene, CDR1 is SNHLY and CDR2 is FYNNEI. Trimming removed 7 bases from V and 4 bases from J, with 10 bases in between. The CDR3 protein is CASNTGPTEAFF. The CDR3 DNA sequence: TGTGCCAGCAATACAGGGCCCACTGAAGCTTTCTTT.

This clonotype was recorded a few times. The genes are TRBV20-1 and TRBJ2-1; D is perhaps TRBD1 or TRBD2 (5 bases each). CDR1 DFQATT and CDR2 SNEGSKA come from the germline V gene (reference sequence). With 5 bases removed from V and 5 bases from J, the gap between germline ends came to 10 bases. The CDR3 consists of 12 residues. The CDR3 DNA follows: TGCAGTGCTGCCGGGACCAACAATGAGCAGTTCTTC. It is translated as CSAAGTNNEQFF.

This chain connects TRBV27 to TRBJ2-7; D gene ambiguous. V was pared by 0 bases and J by 6 bases, with 9 bases between. Germline-derived CDR1 and CDR2 are MNHEY and SMNVEV (reference sequence). The CDR3 spans 13 residues. The CDR3 nucleotides are TGTGCCAGCAGTTTATCCCTAATGAGCGAGCAGTACTTC. Its translation: CASSLSLMSEQYF.

The CDR3 region has the DNA TGCGCCAGCAGCCAACCGGGACGGGGGGTGAATGAGCAGTTCTTC. Translated, it gives CASSQPGRGVNEQFF. The chain carries TRBV4-3 and TRBJ2-1; 7 nucleotides agree with TRBD2. Germline values: CDR1 LGHNA, CDR2 YSLEER. The V gene end was trimmed by 2 bases and the J gene end by 7 bases; junction bases not matched to a gene: 8. This CDR3 has 15 residues.

The rearrangement links TRBV25-1 to TRBJ2-6, with TRBD1 identical over 9 bases. CDR3 length equals 17 residues. The junction had 10 bases not matched to a gene; V was cut back by 5 bases and J by 5 bases. Germline CDR1 is MGHDK and CDR2 is SYGVNS. In DNA, the CDR3 is TGTGCCAGCAGTCTGGGGACAGGGAAGTCCTGGGCCAACGTCCTGACTTTC. This sequence encodes CASSLGTGKSWANVLTF.

This chain uses TRBV5-4 with TRBJ1-4; no firm D call. V shed 4 bases and J shed 6 bases, with 19 bases lying between them. Germline loops: CDR1 SGHNT, CDR2 YYREEE (reference sequence). The CDR3 extends over 16 amino acids. The DNA of the CDR3 is TGTGCCAGCAGCCTGGGTGCCAACCACCGAGATGAAAAACTGTTTTTT. It codes for CASSLGANHRDEKLFF.

This clonotype was recorded a few times. The rearrangement links TRBV29-1 to TRBJ2-5; perhaps D is TRBD1 or TRBD2 (6 bases each). The germline V gene encodes CDR1 SQVTM and CDR2 ANQGSEA. The CDR3 contains 15 residues. V was trimmed by 3 bases and J by 4 bases, leaving 18 bases between them. The CDR3 nucleotides are TGCAGCGTTGAGCGGGACAAGAATTTTCCAGAGACCCAGTACTTC. Amino acids: CSVERDKNFPETQYF.

This chain connects TRBV6-5 to TRBJ1-4, with TRBD1 identical over 7 bases. The CDR3 contains 16 residues. V lost 3 bases and J lost 6; bases outside the gene matches: 10. Germline CDR1 is MNHEY and CDR2 is SVGAGI. CDR3 loop: CASSYKVQGGDEKLFF. CDR3 nucleotide sequence: TGTGCCAGCAGTTATAAGGTGCAGGGGGGAGATGAAAAACTGTTTTTT.

The V gene is TRBV10-3, the J gene TRBJ2-7; D unclear. The CDR3 loop spans 15 amino acids. V was clipped by 3 bases and J by 1 base, with 13 bases between them. The germline gives CDR1 ENHRY, CDR2 SYGVKD. The CDR3 DNA sequence: TGTGCCATCAGTGAATTCCCCGACACGTCCTACGAGCAGTACTTC. Translating it yields CAISEFPDTSYEQYF.

The rearrangement links TRBV2 to TRBJ2-4, with D unclear. The DNA end is a closer match to TRBJ2-5, so the J assignment may be wrong. Germline V gives CDR1 SNHLY, CDR2 FYNNEI. The CDR3 length is 14 residues. As DNA, the CDR3 is TGTGCCAGCAGGGTTCCGGGTGCACAAGAGACCCAGTACTTC. This encodes CASRVPGAQETQYF.

This chain links TRBV7-2 with TRBJ2-5, with D unclear. The germline V and J ends were trimmed by 3 bases and 5 bases, with 7 bases remaining between them. This CDR3 has 12 residues. CDR1 is SGHTA, CDR2 FQGNSA, per germline. CDR3 region: CASSLFRETQYF. The CDR3 region has the DNA TGTGCCAGCAGCTTGTTTCGGGAGACCCAGTACTTC.

Ten or more counts support this clonotype. This sequence joins TRBV12-3 or TRBV12-4 and TRBJ2-7; possibly TRBD1 for D (5 bases). The CDR3 has 12 amino acids. Trimming shortened V by 6 bases and J by 3 bases, and 9 bases separated the two germline ends. CDR3 loop: CASSPQGYEQYF. The CDR3 nucleotides read TGTGCCAGCAGCCCCCAGGGCTACGAGCAGTACTTC.

Details on this clonotype: An end of the junction does not agree with germline; a read error may underlie this. The chain recombines TRBV9 with TRBJ2-3; D remains ambiguous. CDR3 length: 17 amino acids. Germline CDR1 and CDR2: SGDLS and YYNGEE. The CDR3 protein is CAISVVWKAPSTDTQYF. In DNA, the CDR3 is TGTGCCATCAGCGTAGTCTGGAAAGCTCCTAGCACAGATACGCAGTATTTT.

The chain employs TRBV7-2 and TRBJ1-2, with D unclear. Deletions cut 5 bases from V and 1 base from J, with 11 bases between. This CDR3 is built from 14 residues. Germline lookup yields CDR1 SGHTA and CDR2 FQGNSA. The chain's CDR3 is CASSPLDLNYGYTF. Written as DNA, the CDR3 is TGTGCCAGCAGCCCTCTGGACCTTAACTATGGCTACACCTTC.

The genes are TRBV9 and TRBJ1-4; D gene uncertain. From germline, CDR1 is SGDLS and CDR2 YYNGEE. The CDR3 is 14 residues long. The germline V and J ends were trimmed by 3 bases and 8 bases, with 14 bases remaining between them. CDR3 sequence: CASSGGLREEKLFF. The CDR3 nucleotides read TGTGCCAGCAGCGGAGGCTTAAGGGAAGAAAAACTGTTTTTT. Full variable domain (outside the CDR3, taken from reference TRBV9 and TRBJ1-4): DSGVTQTPKHLITATGQRVTLRCSPRSGDLSVYWYQQSLDQGLQFLIQYYNGEERAKGNILERFSAQQFPDLHSELNLSSLELGDSALYFCASSGGLREEKLFFGSGTQLSVL.

The chain links TRBV6-5 to TRBJ2-7, with TRBD1 as a possible D gene (5 bases). This CDR3 spans 16 amino acids. Germline-derived CDR1 and CDR2 are MNHEY and SVGAGI. The V end was cut by 0 bases, the J end by 3 bases, with 15 bases between. CDR3 protein: CASSYSIRTTYYEQYF. The DNA for the CDR3 is TGTGCCAGCAGTTACTCGATCAGGACAACCTACTACGAGCAGTACTTC.

The chain is built from TRBV10-3 and TRBJ2-1; 9 bases line up with TRBD2. Germline loops: CDR1 ENHRY, CDR2 SYGVKD. Germline trimming cut 0 bases from V and 8 bases from J; bases unmatched to any gene: 11. The CDR3 is 17 amino acids. CDR3 sequence: CAISESGSGGFRYEQFF. CDR3 DNA: TGTGCCATCAGTGAGTCGGGGAGCGGGGGGTTCCGCTATGAGCAGTTCTTC.

This clonotype came up a few times. The chain is built from TRBV28 and TRBJ2-7; D possibly corresponds to TRBD1 (6 bases). Trimming cost V 3 bases and J 3 bases, with 21 bases left between them. From germline, CDR1 is MDHEN and CDR2 SYDVKM. This CDR3 has 17 residues. This chain's CDR3 is CASSLVPASGQNYEQYF. The CDR3 DNA is TGTGCCAGCAGTTTGGTACCAGCCTCTGGACAGAACTACGAGCAGTACTTC.

The CDR3 DNA is TGTGCCAGCAGCTTAGCGTATATGGCAGGCGACTATGGCTACACCTTC. Residues: CASSLAYMAGDYGYTF. The chain recombines TRBV7-2 with TRBJ1-2; D remains ambiguous. This CDR3 is built from 16 residues. Trimming cost V 0 bases and J 3 bases, with 14 bases left between them. Germline V gene sequence: CDR1 SGHTA, CDR2 FQGNSA.

The chain uses TRBV5-1 and TRBJ2-7; D perhaps matches TRBD2 (7 bases). The V end was cut by 0 bases, the J end by 4 bases, with 14 bases between. This CDR3 has 15 residues. Germline values: CDR1 SGHRS, CDR2 YFSETQ. This chain's CDR3 is CASSLGRGGVYEQYF. The CDR3 bases are TGCGCCAGCAGCTTGGGCAGAGGGGGGGTTTACGAGCAGTACTTC. Drawing the rest from reference TRBV5-1 and TRBJ2-7, the complete variable domain is KAGVTQTPRYLIKTRGQQVTLSCSPISGHRSVSWYQQTPGQGLQFLFEYFSETQRNKGNFPGRFSGRQFSNSRSEMNVSTLELGDSALYLCASSLGRGGVYEQYFGPGTRLTVT.